These 20 T cell receptor beta chains were all obtained from the same sample, sequenced in a study of T cell responses to AZD1222 COVID-19 vaccine. Only in-frame clones appear in the TCRdb table, and some are missing; sequencing was by immunoSEQ multiplex PCR. The table shows approximately 190,000 clones, with approximately 95% occurring only once. Sample: peripheral blood, taken 28 days after the second AZD1222 dose. All receptors derive from an adult who received the AZD1222 COVID-19 vaccine.

The J gene is TRBJ1-2, the V gene TRBV6-5; TRBD1 might be the D (6 bases). CDR3 length: 12 residues. From germline, CDR1 is MNHEY and CDR2 SVGAGI. Trimming took 6 bases from V and 5 from J, leaving 10 bases between them. CDR3 loop: CASSRTEYGYTF. The CDR3 coding sequence is TGTGCCAGCAGCCGGACAGAGTATGGCTACACCTTC.

CDR3 sequence reads: CASRETGTEKYEQYF. CDR3 sequence (DNA): TGTGCCAGCAGGGAAACCGGGACAGAGAAATACGAGCAGTACTTC. The chain links TRBV27 to TRBJ2-7; 7 bases agree with TRBD1. Germline lookup yields CDR1 MNHEY and CDR2 SMNVEV (reference sequence). Germline trimming cut 6 bases from V and 4 bases from J; bases unmatched to any gene: 12. This CDR3 comprises 15 residues.

The CDR3 spells CASSQDPRGPGGYTF. The DNA of the CDR3 is TGTGCCAGCAGCCAAGATCCGCGAGGGCCGGGTGGCTACACCTTC. The J gene is TRBJ1-2, the V gene TRBV3-1 (or the pseudogene TRBV3-2), with D unclear. In germline, CDR1 is LGHDT, CDR2 YNNKEL (reference sequence). V dropped 0 bases and J dropped 7 bases, with 15 bases sitting between them. The CDR3 runs 15 residues.

This chain connects TRBV3-1 (or the pseudogene TRBV3-2) to TRBJ2-5; a weak D match, TRBD2 (6 bases). The CDR3 covers 16 residues. The ends were cut back, 2 bases at V and 5 bases at J, with 18 bases in the middle. CDR1 and CDR2 (germline): LGHDT, YNNKEL (reference sequence). CDR3 sequence: CASSQSKTGRRETQYF. CDR3 sequence (DNA): TGTGCCAGCAGCCAATCTAAGACGGGGAGGAGGGAGACCCAGTACTTC.

The V and J genes are TRBV11-2 and TRBJ1-5; possibly TRBD1 for D (5 bases). With 1 base removed from V and 4 bases from J, the gap between germline ends came to 8 bases. The CDR3 is made up of 14 amino acids. The germline CDR1 and CDR2 sequences are SGHAT and FQNNGV. In DNA form, the CDR3 reads TGTGCCAGCAGCTTAGCTGCAGGGAATCAGCCCCAGCATTTT. Its translation is CASSLAAGNQPQHF.

This chain links TRBV5-1 with TRBJ2-1, with TRBD2 matching 10 bases. CDR3 length: 13 amino acids. Trimming at V came to 5 bases and at J to 9 bases, leaving 5 bases not matched to a gene. Germline CDR1 reads SGHRS; CDR2 reads YFSETQ. The CDR3 here is CASSSGGSGEQFF. For the CDR3, the DNA is TGCGCCAGCAGTAGCGGGGGGTCGGGTGAGCAGTTCTTC.

The chain has TRBV28 and TRBJ2-3; 8 nucleotides match TRBD1. This CDR3 region has 15 residues. The trim removed 2 bases at V and 5 bases at J, leaving 6 bases unmatched. Germline-derived CDR1 and CDR2 are MDHEN and SYDVKM. As DNA, the CDR3 is TGTGCCAGCAGTTTACCAGGGGGCGCGGGAGATACGCAGTATTTT. Protein sequence: CASSLPGGAGDTQYF.

This chain connects TRBV5-4 to TRBJ1-6, with D possibly TRBD1 on 5 matching bases. V was shortened by 4 bases and J by 6 bases, with 8 bases between the two germline ends. From germline, CDR1 is SGHNT and CDR2 YYREEE (reference sequence). This CDR3 comprises 13 residues. DNA for the CDR3: TGTGCCAGCAGCCAGGGTCGTAATTCACCCCTCCACTTT. Translating it yields CASSQGRNSPLHF.

The chain joins TRBV3-1 (or the pseudogene TRBV3-2) to TRBJ1-1; no firm D call. This CDR3 has 14 amino acids. The germline V gene encodes CDR1 LGHDT and CDR2 YNNKEL (reference sequence). V was cut by 4 bases and J by 4 bases, with 13 bases left in between. The CDR3 spells CASSPSTEGTEAFF. CDR3 nucleotide sequence: TGTGCCAGCAGCCCTTCTACAGAGGGCACTGAAGCTTTCTTT.

This chain uses TRBV6-5 with TRBJ1-1; D gene uncertain. Germline V gene data show CDR1 as MNHEY and CDR2 as SVGAGI. V lost 8 bases to trimming and J lost 2 bases, with 6 bases between them. This CDR3 has 11 residues. The DNA for the CDR3 is TGTGCCAGCGAAAGAAACACTGAAGCTTTCTTT. Translated: CASERNTEAFF.

A remark on this clone: An end of the junction does not agree with germline; a read error may underlie this. The chain uses TRBV29-1 and TRBJ1-5, with no clear D. Per germline, CDR1 SQVTM and CDR2 ANQGSEA. CDR3 length: 12 amino acids. The CDR3 region is CSVQEYNQPQHF. CDR3 nucleotides: TGCAGCGTTCAAGAGTACAATCAGCCCCAGCATTTT. Drawing the rest from reference TRBV29-1 and TRBJ1-5, the complete variable domain is SAVISQKPSRDICQRGTSLTIQCQVDSQVTMMFWYRQQPGQSLTLIATANQGSEATYESGFVIDKFPISRPNLTFSTLTVSNMSPEDSSIYLCSVQEYNQPQHFGDGTRLSIL.

V and J are TRBV30 and TRBJ1-6, with D unresolved. This CDR3 has 15 amino acids. The V gene's germline CDR1 is GTSNPN and CDR2 SVGIG (reference sequence). V shed 0 bases and J shed 8 bases, with 14 bases lying between them. CDR3 nucleotide sequence: TGTGCCTGGAGTGTACGGAGGAGGAATTATTCACCCCTCCACTTT. Protein: CAWSVRRRNYSPLHF.

V usage is TRBV27 and J usage is TRBJ2-2; 8 bases fit TRBD1. There are 16 residues in the CDR3. CDR1 and CDR2 from the germline V gene are MNHEY and SMNVEV (reference sequence). V dropped 5 bases and J dropped 0; count of bases not matched to a gene: 5. The CDR3 DNA sequence: TGTGCCAGCAGTCTCCGGGACAGGCCGAACACCGGGGAGCTGTTTTTT. Encoded protein: CASSLRDRPNTGELFF.

Here the CDR3 reads CASSLGPTRYTGELFF. CDR3 DNA: TGTGCCAGCAGCTTGGGACCCACGAGGTACACCGGGGAGCTGTTTTTT. The chain uses TRBV5-4 and TRBJ2-2; the D is unclear. Germline V gene data show CDR1 as SGHNT and CDR2 as YYREEE (reference sequence). Trimming took off 0 bases at V and 3 bases at J, with 12 bases between the two ends. The CDR3 length is 16 residues.

The V and J genes are TRBV5-1 and TRBJ2-2; no clear D gene. Between the trimmed V and J ends, which lost 1 base and 1 base, there was a span of 2 bases. Per germline, CDR1 SGHRS and CDR2 YFSETQ. The CDR3 contains 13 residues. CDR3 DNA: TGCGCCAGCAGCTTGAGGAACACCGGGGAGCTGTTTTTT. Its translation: CASSLRNTGELFF.

The V and J genes are TRBV7-6 and TRBJ1-5, with 7 bases lining up with TRBD1. V trimming: 3 bases; J trimming: 2 bases; junction bases outside the gene matches: 4. Germline V lookup: CDR1 SGHVS, CDR2 FNYEAQ. CDR3 length equals 15 residues. CDR3 in DNA: TGTGCCAGCAGCTTGGGCACAGGGGGCAATCAGCCCCAGCATTTT. Translated, it gives CASSLGTGGNQPQHF.

This chain connects TRBV20-1 to TRBJ2-4; D is unresolved. Germline V gene sequence: CDR1 DFQATT, CDR2 SNEGSKA (reference sequence). Trimming stripped 3 bases from V and 6 bases from J, with 9 bases between. CDR3 length: 12 residues. DNA of the CDR3: TGCAGTGCTAGTTGGTCCCTAAACATTCAGTACTTC. Protein product: CSASWSLNIQYF.

The rearrangement joins TRBV6-2 or TRBV6-3 to TRBJ1-3, with TRBD1 matching 9 bases. Trimming removed 4 bases from V and 4 bases from J; junction bases left unmatched: 2. Germline V gene lookup returns CDR1 MNHEY and CDR2 SVGEGT. The CDR3 is 14 amino acids. This CDR3 is CASSWTGDGNTIYF. In DNA, the CDR3 is TGTGCCAGCAGTTGGACAGGGGACGGAAACACCATATATTTT.

This rearrangement joins TRBV11-2 to TRBJ1-1, with D possibly matching TRBD1 (6 bases). The CDR3 sequence is 13 residues long. Germline CDR1 and CDR2: SGHAT and FQNNGV. Between the trimmed V and J ends, which lost 5 bases and 4 bases, there was a span of 11 bases. This CDR3 reads CASSVQGITEAFF. Written as DNA, the CDR3 is TGTGCCAGCAGCGTGCAGGGGATCACTGAAGCTTTCTTT. Complete variable domain (other parts from reference TRBV11-2 and TRBJ1-1): EAGVAQSPRYKIIEKRQSVAFWCNPISGHATLYWYQQILGQGPKLLIQFQNNGVVDDSQLPKDRFSAERLKGVDSTLKIQPAKLEDSAVYLCASSVQGITEAFFGQGTRLTVV.

This clone appeared a single time. The chain employs TRBV12-5 and TRBJ2-2; D is uncertain. V was cut by 2 bases and J by 2 bases, with 9 bases left in between. This CDR3 has 15 amino acids. Germline-derived CDR1 and CDR2 are LGHNT and FRNRAP. The CDR3 DNA is TGTGCTAGTGGTTTGTACATTGGAAACACCGGGGAGCTGTTTTTT. Amino acids: CASGLYIGNTGELFF.